The 29 T cell receptor beta chains below were found in one sample sequenced in a study of blood T cell repertoires in COVID-19. Assay used: immunoSEQ multiplex PCR; TCRdb lists only in-frame clones, some missing. This sample carries 150,000 to 200,000 clones, around 83% of them seen once, and the ten largest clones take approximately 4%. The specimen was PBMCs or T cells enriched from blood (not recorded which). All receptors derive from a woman aged 45 to 65 in a cohort exposed to, infected with or recovered from COVID-19 (not recorded which).

This clone has just one count. V usage is TRBV6-6 and J usage is TRBJ2-5; 9 nucleotides line up with TRBD1. V was pared by 4 bases and J by 5 bases, with 5 bases of the junction left unmatched. The V gene's germline CDR1 is MNHNY and CDR2 SVGAGI (reference sequence). This CDR3 is built from 14 residues. The DNA for the CDR3 is TGTGCCAGCAGTTTCACAGGGGGCACGGAGACCCAGTACTTC. Translated, it gives CASSFTGGTETQYF.

V usage is TRBV27 and J usage is TRBJ2-5; D possibly corresponds to TRBD1 (5 bases). CDR3 size: 14 residues. Trimming left V 2 bases short and J 4 bases short, with 11 bases between. Germline values: CDR1 MNHEY, CDR2 SMNVEV (reference sequence). The CDR3 region is CASSLMGRGETQYF. The DNA of the CDR3 is TGTGCCAGCAGTTTAATGGGAAGGGGAGAGACCCAGTACTTC.

The chain is built from TRBV7-2 and TRBJ1-5; D gene ambiguous. V was trimmed by 3 bases and J by 4 bases, leaving 7 bases between them. This CDR3 region has 13 residues. The V gene's germline CDR1 is SGHTA and CDR2 FQGNSA. The CDR3 is CASSFYTNQPQHF. The CDR3 DNA sequence: TGTGCCAGCAGCTTTTACACAAATCAGCCCCAGCATTTT.

The chain combines TRBV3-1 (or the pseudogene TRBV3-2) with TRBJ2-7, with 15 positions matching TRBD2. The CDR3 consists of 16 residues. After removal of 3 bases from V and 6 bases from J, the junction contained 6 bases not matched to a gene. Germline assignment: CDR1 LGHDT and CDR2 YNNKEL (reference sequence). CDR3: CASSHTGLAGGVEQYF. The DNA of the CDR3 is TGTGCCAGCAGCCACACCGGACTAGCGGGAGGGGTCGAGCAGTACTTC.

The genes are TRBV5-4 and TRBJ2-7; the D gene is possibly TRBD2 (7 bases). Germline V gene data show CDR1 as SGHNT and CDR2 as YYREEE (reference sequence). The CDR3 has 15 residues. V gave up 3 bases and J gave up 3 bases, with 16 bases separating them. The CDR3 is CASSSYREGDYEQYF. The CDR3 DNA is TGTGCCAGCAGCTCATACAGGGAGGGAGACTACGAGCAGTACTTC. The full variable domain, completed using reference TRBV5-4 and TRBJ2-7, is ETGVTQSPTHLIKTRGQQVTLRCSSQSGHNTVSWYQQALGQGPQFIFQYYREEENGRGNFPPRFSGLQFPNYSSELNVNALELDDSALYLCASSSYREGDYEQYFGPGTRLTVT.

This clone was counted a few times. V gene TRBV5-1 combines with J gene TRBJ1-1; TRBD1 might be the D (6 bases). Germline values: CDR1 SGHRS, CDR2 YFSETQ. Trimming shortened V by 6 bases and J by 3 bases, and 9 bases separated the two germline ends. The CDR3 runs to 12 residues. This chain's CDR3 is CASTGQHTEAFF. The CDR3 bases are TGCGCCAGCACGGGACAACACACTGAAGCTTTCTTT.

The rearrangement uses TRBV4-1 and TRBJ2-2, with 11 bases matching TRBD1. The CDR3 sequence is 16 residues long. Trimming took 4 bases from V and 5 from J; bases not matched to a gene: 6. The germline V gene encodes CDR1 MGHRA and CDR2 YSYEKL. CDR3 nucleotides: TGCGCCAGCAGCCGGGGACAGGGGGTGCGAACCGGGGAGCTGTTTTTT. It is translated as CASSRGQGVRTGELFF.

The chain joins TRBV5-4 to TRBJ1-1; 8 bases are a match to TRBD1. V was pared by 0 bases and J by 6 bases, with 10 bases of the junction left unmatched. This CDR3 contains 16 residues. Germline CDR1 is SGHNT and CDR2 is YYREEE (reference sequence). Here the CDR3 reads CASSLVFRTGSSEAFF. As DNA, the CDR3 is TGTGCCAGCAGCTTGGTTTTTAGGACAGGGAGTTCTGAAGCTTTCTTT.

The chain recombines TRBV6-2 or TRBV6-3 with TRBJ2-5, with 7 bases matching TRBD2. The CDR3 is made up of 16 amino acids. V shed 6 bases and J 3 bases; nucleotides not matched to a gene: 13. CDR1 is MNHEY and CDR2 is SVGEGT in the germline V gene. DNA for the CDR3: TGTGCCAGCAGCTTAATCAACTCCGGGACTAAAGAGACCCAGTACTTC. As protein: CASSLINSGTKETQYF.

This chain connects TRBV6-6 to TRBJ1-5, with 7 bases aligning to TRBD1. Germline loops: CDR1 MNHNY, CDR2 SVGAGI (reference sequence). This CDR3 region has 15 residues. V shed 7 bases and J 0 bases; nucleotides not matched to a gene: 6. As DNA, the CDR3 is TGTGCCAGCACCCGTGACAGGGTTAGCAATCAGCCCCAGCATTTT. Its protein is CASTRDRVSNQPQHF.

The J gene is TRBJ2-2, the V gene TRBV10-3; D call uncertain. CDR3 length: 15 residues. CDR1 and CDR2 (germline): ENHRY, SYGVKD. V shed 2 bases and J shed 1 base, with 8 bases lying between them. CDR3 coding DNA: TGTGCCATCAGTGAGGTGAGAATGAACACCGGGGAGCTGTTTTTT. Protein: CAISEVRMNTGELFF.

The chain is built from TRBV5-1 and TRBJ1-2; D remains unclear. This CDR3 is 15 amino acids long. Germline V lookup: CDR1 SGHRS, CDR2 YFSETQ. Trimming removed 1 base at V and 4 bases at J, with 14 bases between. The CDR3 DNA follows: TGCGCCAGCAGCTTGATCGGCGCAGGTGCCTATGGCTACACCTTC. This encodes CASSLIGAGAYGYTF. Together with reference TRBV5-1 and TRBJ1-2, the CDR3 gives the full variable domain: KAGVTQTPRYLIKTRGQQVTLSCSPISGHRSVSWYQQTPGQGLQFLFEYFSETQRNKGNFPGRFSGRQFSNSRSEMNVSTLELGDSALYLCASSLIGAGAYGYTFGSGTRLTVV.

V gene TRBV24-1 combines with J gene TRBJ2-1, with 15 bases lining up with TRBD2. Germline CDR1 is KGHDR and CDR2 is SFDVKD. This CDR3 region has 15 residues. V shed 6 bases, J shed 10 bases, and the junction held 6 bases outside the gene matches. CDR3 coding DNA: TGTGCCACCAGTCGGACTAGCGGGGGGGCATGGGAGCAGTTCTTC. Translating it yields CATSRTSGGAWEQFF.

The chain carries TRBV7-2 and TRBJ2-1, with 7 nucleotides matching TRBD2. CDR1 is SGHTA and CDR2 is FQGNSA in the germline V gene. There are 14 residues in the CDR3. V was clipped by 9 bases and J by 5 bases; unmatched bases: 10. This CDR3 is CASLSGLNNNEQFF. DNA for the CDR3: TGTGCCAGTCTTTCGGGACTAAATAACAATGAGCAGTTCTTC.

V and J are TRBV5-1 and TRBJ2-3, with TRBD2 identical over 14 bases. This CDR3 is built from 18 residues. J was trimmed by 3 bases and V by 4 bases; bases with no gene match: 10. Germline assignment: CDR1 SGHRS and CDR2 YFSETQ. This CDR3 reads CASSASPGTSGRTDTQYF. The CDR3 coding sequence is TGCGCCAGCAGCGCCAGCCCCGGGACTAGCGGGAGAACAGATACGCAGTATTTT. Full variable domain (remainder filled in from reference TRBV5-1 and TRBJ2-3): KAGVTQTPRYLIKTRGQQVTLSCSPISGHRSVSWYQQTPGQGLQFLFEYFSETQRNKGNFPGRFSGRQFSNSRSEMNVSTLELGDSALYLCASSASPGTSGRTDTQYFGPGTRLTVL.

This chain uses TRBV27 with TRBJ1-3; no definite D call. CDR1 and CDR2 (germline): MNHEY, SMNVEV (reference sequence). The CDR3 length is 14 residues. With 6 bases removed from V and 0 bases from J, the gap between germline ends came to 9 bases. The CDR3: CASREADSGNTIYF. The CDR3 nucleotides read TGTGCCAGCAGGGAGGCGGACTCTGGAAACACCATATATTTT.

This rearrangement joins TRBV21-1 to TRBJ1-2; the table names TRBD1, a call not compared with the DNA. TRBV21-1 is a recognized pseudogene. The CDR3 loop spans 12 amino acids. The CDR3 loop reads CATGHHWYGYTF. Written as DNA, the CDR3 is TGTGCCACGGGACACCATTGGTATGGCTACACCTTC.

The chain has TRBV7-8 and TRBJ1-5; unclear D gene. This CDR3 is 15 amino acids long. Looked up from germline, CDR1 is SGHVS and CDR2 is FQNEAQ. Trimming left V 1 base short and J 0 bases short, with 7 bases between. CDR3: CASSLEQYSNQPQHF. The CDR3 coding sequence is TGTGCCAGCAGCTTAGAACAGTATAGCAATCAGCCCCAGCATTTT. The entire variable domain, with the rest obtained from reference TRBV7-8 and TRBJ1-5, is as follows: GAGVSQSPRYKVAKRGQDVALRCDPISGHVSLFWYQQALGQGPEFLTYFQNEAQLDKSGLPSDRFFAERPEGSVSTLKIQRTQQEDSAVYLCASSLEQYSNQPQHFGDGTRLSIL.

The rearrangement uses TRBV4-3 and TRBJ2-4; D is perhaps TRBD1 (5 bases). Trimming pared 3 bases from V and 5 bases from J, leaving 17 bases between. The CDR3 length is 16 residues. CDR1 is LGHNA and CDR2 is YSLEER in the germline V gene. The CDR3 protein is CASSHAPMGQENIQYF. The CDR3 DNA follows: TGCGCCAGCAGCCACGCCCCAATGGGGCAGGAAAACATTCAGTACTTC.

The chain combines TRBV5-4 with TRBJ1-5; 8 bases match TRBD1. J lost 2 bases, V lost 3 bases, and 13 bases had no gene match. The length of the CDR3 is 18 residues. Looked up from germline, CDR1 is SGHNT and CDR2 is YYREEE (reference sequence). The CDR3 protein is CASSYGTGVGSGNQPQHF. CDR3 nucleotide sequence: TGTGCCAGCAGCTATGGGACAGGAGTGGGTAGTGGCAATCAGCCCCAGCATTTT.

J is TRBJ2-5 and V is TRBV18, with D perhaps TRBD2 (6 bases). Trimming took 3 bases from V and 2 from J, leaving 13 bases between them. Germline values: CDR1 KGHSH, CDR2 LQKENI. The CDR3 covers 15 residues. CDR3 DNA: TGTGCCAGCTCACCTTCGGGGACTCATCAAGAGACCCAGTACTTC. Its protein product is CASSPSGTHQETQYF.

The rearrangement links TRBV19 to TRBJ1-1, with D perhaps TRBD1 (5 bases). V was trimmed by 3 bases and J by 3 bases, leaving 8 bases between them. CDR3 length: 13 amino acids. CDR1 and CDR2 from the germline V gene are LNHDA and SQIVND (reference sequence). CDR3 nucleotides: TGTGCCAGTAGTATTGCGGGGGACACTGAAGCTTTCTTT. Translating gives CASSIAGDTEAFF.

This clone was detected only once. This rearrangement joins TRBV6-5 to TRBJ1-2, with 8 bases matching TRBD1. V trimming: 6 bases; J trimming: 4 bases; junction bases outside the gene matches: 10. The CDR3 covers 15 residues. In germline, CDR1 is MNHEY, CDR2 SVGAGI. In DNA, the CDR3 is TGTGCCAGCAGGAATCAGGGGGCGCCTGGCTATGGCTACACCTTC. This encodes CASRNQGAPGYGYTF.

This chain uses TRBV11-1 with TRBJ2-1; maybe TRBD2 (7 bases). This CDR3 spans 14 amino acids. The V gene's germline CDR1 is SGHAT and CDR2 FQDESV (reference sequence). With 0 bases removed from V and 5 bases from J, the gap between germline ends came to 8 bases. As DNA, the CDR3 is TGTGCCAGCAGCTTAGCCGGGGGGCACAATGAGCAGTTCTTC. This sequence encodes CASSLAGGHNEQFF.

The chain has TRBV18 and TRBJ2-2, with 10 bases identical to TRBD2. The CDR3 covers 16 residues. Germline CDR1 KGHSH, CDR2 LQKENI. V dropped 6 bases and J dropped 2; count of bases not matched to a gene: 6. The CDR3 DNA reads TGTGCCAGCTCCCTATGGACTAGCGGAAACACCGGGGAGCTGTTTTTT. Its translation is CASSLWTSGNTGELFF.

The genes are TRBV13 and TRBJ1-6, with 8 bases that match TRBD1. V gave up 3 bases and J gave up 10 bases; unmatched junction bases: 8. Germline CDR1 reads PRHDT; CDR2 reads FYEKMQ (reference sequence). This CDR3 is built from 15 residues. The chain's CDR3 is CASSLLDRDPSPLHF. The CDR3 DNA follows: TGTGCCAGCAGCTTGTTGGACAGGGACCCCTCACCCCTCCACTTT. Full variable domain (missing parts from reference TRBV13 and TRBJ1-6): AAGVIQSPRHLIKEKRETATLKCYPIPRHDTVYWYQQGPGQDPQFLISFYEKMQSDKGSIPDRFSAQQFSDYHSELNMSSLELGDSALYFCASSLLDRDPSPLHFGNGTRLTVT.

This chain uses TRBV27 with TRBJ2-2; D possibly corresponds to TRBD2 (5 bases). Germline CDR1 and CDR2: MNHEY and SMNVEV (reference sequence). V shed 9 bases and J shed 1 base, with 15 bases lying between them. The CDR3 length is 15 residues. The CDR3, as DNA: TGTGCCAGTAGACCTTGGGCGGGGAACACCGGGGAGCTGTTTTTT. This encodes CASRPWAGNTGELFF.

The rearrangement links TRBV11-2 to TRBJ2-7, with a weak D call TRBD2 (5 bases). The CDR3 sequence is 11 residues long. Trimming removed 1 base from V and 7 bases from J, with 5 bases in between. Germline V lookup: CDR1 SGHAT, CDR2 FQNNGV. The CDR3 loop reads CASSLGREQYF. The DNA for the CDR3 is TGTGCCAGCAGCTTAGGGAGGGAGCAGTACTTC.

J is TRBJ2-3 and V is TRBV15, with 8 positions matching TRBD2. Germline V gene lookup returns CDR1 LNHNV and CDR2 YYDKDF (reference sequence). CDR3 length: 14 amino acids. J was trimmed by 6 bases and V by 5 bases; bases with no gene match: 7. The CDR3 nucleotides are TGTGCCACCAGCCCCCGGGGGGGGGCGGATACGCAGTATTTT. It encodes CATSPRGGADTQYF.